A single sample is the source of the 10 T cell receptor beta chains below, sequenced in a study of T cell repertoires in cytomegalovirus infection. MiXCR was run by TCRdb on the reads, yielding one entry per CDR3 protein. The table has about 76,000 distinct CDR3 sequences, more than 3% seen once. The specimen sequenced was PBMCs. These receptors all come from a human donor in good health (CMV status not recorded). Some clones in this sample may be carry-over from other donors' samples.

This clonotype was seen many times. The V gene is TRBV7-7, the J gene TRBJ2-3; D gene unclear. CDR1 SSHAT and CDR2 FNYEAQ come from the germline V gene (reference sequence). V lost 4 bases, J lost 9 bases, and 5 bases lay in between. The CDR3 consists of 10 residues. In DNA form, the CDR3 reads TGTGCCAGCAGCTCCAGGACGCAGTATTTT. This codes for CASSSRTQYF.

This clonotype was observed many times. The CDR3 bases are TGCGCCAGCAGCCTCCTTGGGGGGATTAGCGGGGGTGAGCAGTTCTTC. It encodes CASSLLGGISGGEQFF. The chain combines TRBV4-1 with TRBJ2-1; TRBD2 matches at 9 bases. The CDR3 has 16 residues. Trimming cost V 4 bases and J 9 bases; bases outside gene matches: 13. From germline, CDR1 is MGHRA and CDR2 YSYEKL.

This clonotype was counted many times. The chain links TRBV12-3 or TRBV12-4 to TRBJ2-3; 13 nucleotides line up with TRBD2. This CDR3 comprises 18 residues. The junction had 10 bases not matched to a gene; V was cut back by 6 bases and J by 1 base. The CDR3: CASSLLAGGRSGTDTQYF. The CDR3 bases are TGTGCCAGCAGCTTACTAGCGGGGGGGCGGAGTGGCACAGATACGCAGTATTTT.

This clonotype was observed many times. The V and J genes are TRBV7-9 and TRBJ1-1; 12 nucleotides line up with TRBD1. CDR1 is SEHNR and CDR2 is FQNEAQ in the germline V gene (reference sequence). This CDR3 has 15 residues. V shed 3 bases, J shed 5 bases, and the junction held 4 bases outside the gene matches. The CDR3 nucleotides read TGTGCCAGCAGCTTGGGGACAGGGGGCTATACTGAAGCTTTCTTT. It translates to CASSLGTGGYTEAFF.

With respect to this clonotype: One end of the junction does not line up with germline, which may come from a read error. This chain links TRBV7-2 with TRBJ1-1; a possible D gene is TRBD1 (5 bases). This CDR3 has 14 residues. Germline V lookup: CDR1 SGHTA, CDR2 FQGNSA. The DNA for the CDR3 is TGTGCCAGCAGCTTTGGGACGGGTCTTCCCGAAGCGTATTTT. Translating it yields CASSFGTGLPEAYF.

This clonotype was recorded at least ten times. This chain joins TRBV7-2 and TRBJ1-1; D is perhaps TRBD1 (5 bases). V was pared by 5 bases and J by 0 bases, with 13 bases between. The CDR3 length is 15 residues. Looked up from germline, CDR1 is SGHTA and CDR2 is FQGNSA. The CDR3 DNA is TGTGCCAGCAGCGCCCGTGTGGGGGTGAACACTGAAGCTTTCTTT. This gives the protein CASSARVGVNTEAFF.

This clonotype was counted many times. The chain carries TRBV5-6 and TRBJ2-1, with 8 positions matching TRBD1. CDR1 and CDR2 from the germline V gene are SGHDT and YYEEEE. V was pared by 2 bases and J by 2 bases, with 3 bases of the junction left unmatched. The CDR3 covers 15 residues. The CDR3 DNA reads as TGTGCCAGCAGCTTTGGACAGGGACCCTACAATGAGCAGTTCTTC. Its protein is CASSFGQGPYNEQFF.

Details on this clonotype: A much larger clonotype is one base distant, so this may be a read error. The J gene is TRBJ1-1, the V gene TRBV6-6; 10 nucleotides match TRBD1. Germline V gene lookup returns CDR1 MNHNY and CDR2 SVGAGI (reference sequence). The CDR3 runs 17 residues. V lost 6 bases, J lost 4 bases, and 14 bases stayed unmatched. The DNA for the CDR3 is TGTGCCAGCAGATTAACCGGGACAGGGGCAAGGAGCACTGAAGCTTTCTTT. Protein: CASRLTGTGARSTEAFF.

This clonotype appeared many times. The chain combines TRBV3-1 with TRBJ1-5; D might be TRBD1 (5 bases). V lost 1 base and J 3 bases, leaving 10 bases between the germline ends. The CDR3 totals 15 residues. CDR1 and CDR2 (germline): LGHDT, YNNKEL (reference sequence). The CDR3 DNA sequence: TGTGCCAGCAGCCAAGGAGGGGCTACCAATCAGCCCCAGCATTTT. Amino acids: CASSQGGATNQPQHF.

This clonotype was found many times. The V call is TRBV6-1, the J call TRBJ2-2; no firm D call. Per the germline V gene, CDR1 is MNHNS and CDR2 is SASEGT. The CDR3 covers 14 residues. The V end lost 8 bases, the J end lost 1 base, and 11 bases lay between the germline ends. The CDR3 bases are TGTGCCAGCTCTGCCGCGCTGAACACCGGGGAGCTGTTTTTT. This sequence encodes CASSAALNTGELFF.